This note documents a single T cell receptor (beta chain) sequence. This sample is part of a study of T-cell reconstitution after alpha-beta-depleted transplantation in children. The CDR3 covers 15 residues. Germline values: CDR1 SGHTA, CDR2 FQGTGA. Between the trimmed V and J ends, which lost 5 bases and 2 bases, there was a span of 13 bases. TCRbeta library construction was performed incorporating unique molecular identifiers. Each CDR3 protein is one row after TCRdb ran MiXCR on the PCR reads. The sample yields about 540,000 distinct CDR3 sequences, 15% to 20% seen once. The chain recombines TRBV7-3 with TRBJ2-1; the D gene is possibly TRBD1 (5 bases). Specimen: PBMCs from the stem cell graft donor, collected from the stem cell graft. This TCR was recovered from a human donor who donated a stem cell graft to a child with acute lymphoblastic leukemia. The CDR3 nucleotides are TGTGCCAGCAGCCCTGCCCAGGGCACCTACAATGAGCAGTTCTTC. This encodes CASSPAQGTYNEQFF.